The T cell receptor beta chain under discussion was sequenced for a study of blood T cells in healthy people across ages. The CDR3 has 17 residues. Germline V gives CDR1 ENHRY, CDR2 SYGVKD. V trimming: 0 bases; J trimming: 5 bases; junction bases outside the gene matches: 8. For every donor, a draw yielded around 9.4 milliliters of peripheral blood. It was with a sample-barcoded 5' primer and a J-beta primer mix that a second PCR of roughly 7 to 12 cycles was run. TCRdb used MiXCR to reprocess the 5' RACE reads, holding one entry per CDR3 protein. The sample lists around 1,000,000 distinct CDR3 sequences; 20% to 25% were seen once. Another study also made use of these data, one on T cells of mothers and their children. As that report states: A few healthy Caucasian mothers served as donors, and their six children did as well. Mothers gave over 8.5 million TCR beta CDR3 reads each, and children roughly 3 million each.

The source is a girl aged 2 to 10 in good health. The V call is TRBV10-3, the J call TRBJ2-5; 11 nucleotides match TRBD2. Sequences were obtained from blood. Here the CDR3 DNA reads TGTGCCATCAGTGAGTCGACACTAGCGGGAGAGATGGAGACCCAGTACTTC. Encoded protein: CAISESTLAGEMETQYF.